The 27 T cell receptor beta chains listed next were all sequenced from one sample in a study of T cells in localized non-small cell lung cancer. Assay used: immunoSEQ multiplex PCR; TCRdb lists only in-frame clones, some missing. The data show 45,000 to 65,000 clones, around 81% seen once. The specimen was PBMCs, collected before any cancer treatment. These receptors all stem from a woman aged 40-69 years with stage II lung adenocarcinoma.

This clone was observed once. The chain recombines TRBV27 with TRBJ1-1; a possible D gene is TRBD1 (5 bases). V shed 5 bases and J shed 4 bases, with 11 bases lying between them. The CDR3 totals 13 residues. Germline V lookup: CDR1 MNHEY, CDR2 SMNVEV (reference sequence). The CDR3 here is CASSREGATEAFF. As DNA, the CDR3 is TGTGCCAGCAGTAGGGAAGGGGCCACTGAAGCTTTCTTT.

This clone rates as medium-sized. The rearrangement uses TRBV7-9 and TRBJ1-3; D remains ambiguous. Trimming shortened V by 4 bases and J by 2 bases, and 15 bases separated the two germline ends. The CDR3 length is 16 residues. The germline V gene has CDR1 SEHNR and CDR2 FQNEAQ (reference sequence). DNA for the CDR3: TGTGCCAGCAGCTCGCCCAGACAACTTCCTGGAAACACCATATATTTT. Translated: CASSSPRQLPGNTIYF.

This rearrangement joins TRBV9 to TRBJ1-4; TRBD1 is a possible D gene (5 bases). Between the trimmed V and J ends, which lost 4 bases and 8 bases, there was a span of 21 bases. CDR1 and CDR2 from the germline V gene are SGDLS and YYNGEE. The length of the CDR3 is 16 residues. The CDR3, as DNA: TGTGCCAGCAGCCCACGCTCGGGGGTGCAAGGGGAAAAACTGTTTTTT. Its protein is CASSPRSGVQGEKLFF.

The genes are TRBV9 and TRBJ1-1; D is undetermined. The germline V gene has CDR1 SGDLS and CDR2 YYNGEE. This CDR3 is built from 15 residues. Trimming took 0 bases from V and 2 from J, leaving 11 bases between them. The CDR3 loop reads CASSVGRAGNTEAFF. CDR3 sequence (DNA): TGTGCCAGCAGCGTAGGAAGGGCAGGAAACACTGAAGCTTTCTTT.

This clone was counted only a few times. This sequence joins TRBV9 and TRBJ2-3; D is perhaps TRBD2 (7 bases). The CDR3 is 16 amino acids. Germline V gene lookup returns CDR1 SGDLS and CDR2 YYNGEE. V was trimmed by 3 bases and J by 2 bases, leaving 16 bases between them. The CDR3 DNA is TGTGCCAGCAGCGAAAGGAGGCGGGGGCCCACAGATACGCAGTATTTT. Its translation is CASSERRRGPTDTQYF.

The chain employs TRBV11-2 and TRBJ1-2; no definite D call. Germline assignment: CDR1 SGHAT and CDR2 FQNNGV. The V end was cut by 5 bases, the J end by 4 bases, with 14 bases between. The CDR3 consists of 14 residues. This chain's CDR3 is CASSPTPGVYGYTF. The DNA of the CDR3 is TGTGCCAGCAGCCCCACACCCGGCGTCTATGGCTACACCTTC.

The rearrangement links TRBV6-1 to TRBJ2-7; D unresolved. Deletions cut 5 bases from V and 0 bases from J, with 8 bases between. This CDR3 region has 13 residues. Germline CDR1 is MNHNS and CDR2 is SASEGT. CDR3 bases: TGTGCCAGCAGTAATACAGTCTCCTACGAGCAGTACTTC. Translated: CASSNTVSYEQYF.

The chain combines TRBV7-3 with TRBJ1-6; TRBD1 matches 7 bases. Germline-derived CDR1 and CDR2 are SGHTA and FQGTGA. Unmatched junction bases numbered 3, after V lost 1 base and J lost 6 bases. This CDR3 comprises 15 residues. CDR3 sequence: CASSLMAGGNSPLHF. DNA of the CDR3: TGTGCCAGCAGCTTAATGGCAGGGGGTAATTCACCCCTCCACTTT. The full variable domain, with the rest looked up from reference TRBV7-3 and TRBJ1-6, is GAGVSQTPSNKVTEKGKYVELRCDPISGHTALYWYRQSLGQGPEFLIYFQGTGAADDSGLPNDRFFAVRPEGSVSTLKIQRTERGDSAVYLCASSLMAGGNSPLHFGNGTRLTVT.

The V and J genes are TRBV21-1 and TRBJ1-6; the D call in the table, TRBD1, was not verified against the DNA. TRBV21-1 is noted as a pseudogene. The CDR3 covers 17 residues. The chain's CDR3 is CASGRDRETSYNSPLHF. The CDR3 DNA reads TGTGCCAGCGGCCGGGACAGGGAGACCTCCTATAATTCACCCCTCCACTTT.

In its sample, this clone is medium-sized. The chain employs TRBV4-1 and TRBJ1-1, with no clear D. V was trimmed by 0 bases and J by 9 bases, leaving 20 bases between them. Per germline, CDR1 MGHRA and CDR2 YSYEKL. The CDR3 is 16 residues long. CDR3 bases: TGCGCCAGCAGCCAAGATATGAGGCAGCAGTACAGAAAAGCTTTCTTT. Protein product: CASSQDMRQQYRKAFF.

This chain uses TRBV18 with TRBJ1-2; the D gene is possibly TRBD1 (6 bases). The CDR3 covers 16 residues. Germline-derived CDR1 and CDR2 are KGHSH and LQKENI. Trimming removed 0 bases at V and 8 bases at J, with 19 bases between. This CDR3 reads CASSPPGAGVTMGYTF. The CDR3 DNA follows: TGTGCCAGCTCACCACCGGGCGCAGGGGTTACTATGGGCTACACCTTC.

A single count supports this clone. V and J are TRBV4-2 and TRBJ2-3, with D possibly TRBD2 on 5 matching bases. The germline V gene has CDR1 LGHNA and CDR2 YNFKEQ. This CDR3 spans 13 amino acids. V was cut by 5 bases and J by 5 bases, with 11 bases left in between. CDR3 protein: CASSATEGDTQYF. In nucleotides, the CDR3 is TGTGCCAGCAGCGCCACAGAGGGAGATACGCAGTATTTT.

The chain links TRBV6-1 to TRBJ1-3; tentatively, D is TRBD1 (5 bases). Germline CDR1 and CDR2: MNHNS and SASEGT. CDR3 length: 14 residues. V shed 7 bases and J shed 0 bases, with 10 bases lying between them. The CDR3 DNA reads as TGTGCCAGCAAAGGGGCCTACTCTGGAAACACCATATATTTT. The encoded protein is CASKGAYSGNTIYF.

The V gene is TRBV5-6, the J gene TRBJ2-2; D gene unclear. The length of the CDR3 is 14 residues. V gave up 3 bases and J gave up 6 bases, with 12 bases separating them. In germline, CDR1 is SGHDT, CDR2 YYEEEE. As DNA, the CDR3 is TGTGCCAGCAGCTCCGAATTGGGGTCCGGGGAGCTGTTTTTT. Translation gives CASSSELGSGELFF.

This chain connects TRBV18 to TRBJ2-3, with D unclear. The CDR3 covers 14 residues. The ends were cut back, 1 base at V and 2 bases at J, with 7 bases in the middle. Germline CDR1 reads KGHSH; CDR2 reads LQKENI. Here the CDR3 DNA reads TGTGCCAGCTCACCACGGACGACCACAGATACGCAGTATTTT. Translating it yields CASSPRTTTDTQYF.

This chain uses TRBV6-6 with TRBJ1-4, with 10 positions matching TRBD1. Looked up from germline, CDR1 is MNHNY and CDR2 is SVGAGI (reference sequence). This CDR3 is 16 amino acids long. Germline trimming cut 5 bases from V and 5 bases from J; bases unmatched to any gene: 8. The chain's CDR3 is CASSPTGGAGNEKLFF. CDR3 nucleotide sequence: TGTGCCAGCAGTCCGACAGGGGGCGCAGGAAATGAAAAACTGTTTTTT.

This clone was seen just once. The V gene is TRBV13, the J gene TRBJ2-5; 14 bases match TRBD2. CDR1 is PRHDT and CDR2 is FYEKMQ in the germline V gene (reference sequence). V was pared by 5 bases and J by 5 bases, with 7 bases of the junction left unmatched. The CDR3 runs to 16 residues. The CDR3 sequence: CASSPRTSGRRETQYF. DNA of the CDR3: TGTGCCAGCAGCCCTCGGACTAGCGGGAGGAGGGAGACCCAGTACTTC.

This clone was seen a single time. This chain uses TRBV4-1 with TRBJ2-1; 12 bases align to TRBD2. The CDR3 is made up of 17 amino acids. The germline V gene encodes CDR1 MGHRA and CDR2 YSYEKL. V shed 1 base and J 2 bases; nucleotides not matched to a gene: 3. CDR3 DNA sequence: TGCGCCAGCAGCCAAGCTAGCGGGGGGGGAACCTACAATGAGCAGTTCTTC. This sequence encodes CASSQASGGGTYNEQFF.

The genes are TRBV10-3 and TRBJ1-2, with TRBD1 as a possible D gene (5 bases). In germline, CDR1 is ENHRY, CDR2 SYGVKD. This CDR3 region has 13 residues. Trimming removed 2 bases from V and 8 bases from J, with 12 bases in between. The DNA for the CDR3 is TGTGCCATCAGTGAGGCCGAACGGGGGGGCTACACCTTC. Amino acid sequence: CAISEAERGGYTF.

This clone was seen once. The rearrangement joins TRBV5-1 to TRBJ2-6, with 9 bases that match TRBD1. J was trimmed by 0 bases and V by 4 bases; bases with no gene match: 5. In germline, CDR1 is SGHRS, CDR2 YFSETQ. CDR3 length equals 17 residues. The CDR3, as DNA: TGCGCCAGCAGCATGGGGACAGGGTCCTCTGGGGCCAACGTCCTGACTTTC. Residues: CASSMGTGSSGANVLTF. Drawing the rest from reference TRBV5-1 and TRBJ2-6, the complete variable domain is KAGVTQTPRYLIKTRGQQVTLSCSPISGHRSVSWYQQTPGQGLQFLFEYFSETQRNKGNFPGRFSGRQFSNSRSEMNVSTLELGDSALYLCASSMGTGSSGANVLTFGAGSRLTVL.

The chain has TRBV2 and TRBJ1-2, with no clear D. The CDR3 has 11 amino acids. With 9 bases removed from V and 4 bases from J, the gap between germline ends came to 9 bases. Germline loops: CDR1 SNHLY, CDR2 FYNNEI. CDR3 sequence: CASTLLYGYTF. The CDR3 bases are TGTGCCAGTACTCTCCTCTATGGCTACACCTTC. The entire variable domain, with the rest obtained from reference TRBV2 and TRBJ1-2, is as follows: EPEVTQTPSHQVTQMGQEVILRCVPISNHLYFYWYRQILGQKVEFLVSFYNNEISEKSEIFDDQFSVERPDGSNFTLKIRSTKLEDSAMYFCASTLLYGYTFGSGTRLTVV.

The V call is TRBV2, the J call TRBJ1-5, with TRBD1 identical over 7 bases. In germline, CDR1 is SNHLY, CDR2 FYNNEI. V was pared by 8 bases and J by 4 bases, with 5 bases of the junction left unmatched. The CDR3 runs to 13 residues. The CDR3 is CASRAQGNQPQHF. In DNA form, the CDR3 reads TGTGCCAGCCGCGCACAGGGGAATCAGCCCCAGCATTTT.

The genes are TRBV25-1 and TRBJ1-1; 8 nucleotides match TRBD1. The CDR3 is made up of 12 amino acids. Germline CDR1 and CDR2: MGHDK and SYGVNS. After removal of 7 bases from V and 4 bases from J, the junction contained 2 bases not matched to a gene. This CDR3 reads CASTRGRTEAFF. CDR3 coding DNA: TGTGCCAGCACCAGGGGGCGCACTGAAGCTTTCTTT. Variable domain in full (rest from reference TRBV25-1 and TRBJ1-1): EADIYQTPRYLVIGTGKKITLECSQTMGHDKMYWYQQDPGMELHLIHYSYGVNSTEKGDLSSESTVSRIRTEHFPLTLESARPSHTSQYLCASTRGRTEAFFGQGTRLTVV.

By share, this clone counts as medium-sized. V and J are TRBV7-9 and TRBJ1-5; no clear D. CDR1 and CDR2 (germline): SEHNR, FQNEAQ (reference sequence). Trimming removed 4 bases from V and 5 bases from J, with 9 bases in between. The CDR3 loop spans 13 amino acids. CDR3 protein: CASSYPGDQPQHF. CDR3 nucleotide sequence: TGTGCCAGCAGCTACCCTGGAGATCAGCCCCAGCATTTT.

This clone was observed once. CDR3 residues: CASSLTGTDEQYF. CDR3 nucleotides: TGTGCCAGCAGCTTGACAGGAACGGACGAGCAGTACTTC. The chain has TRBV5-6 and TRBJ2-7, with D perhaps TRBD1 (5 bases). The CDR3 covers 13 residues. Trimming took 1 base from V and 5 from J, leaving 10 bases between them. Germline V lookup: CDR1 SGHDT, CDR2 YYEEEE.

The chain's CDR3 is CASSPGRATEAFF. The CDR3 region has the DNA TGTGCCAGCAGCCCCGGCAGGGCCACTGAAGCTTTCTTT. The V call is TRBV6-5, the J call TRBJ1-1; possibly TRBD1 for D (5 bases). The ends were cut back, 6 bases at V and 4 bases at J, with 12 bases in the middle. CDR1 is MNHEY and CDR2 is SVGAGI in the germline V gene. The CDR3 runs to 13 residues.

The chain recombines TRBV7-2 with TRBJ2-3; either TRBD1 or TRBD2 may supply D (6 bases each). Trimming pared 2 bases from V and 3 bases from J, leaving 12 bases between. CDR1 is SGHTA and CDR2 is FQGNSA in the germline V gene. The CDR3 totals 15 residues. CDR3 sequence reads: CASSLIWGATDTQYF. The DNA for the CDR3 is TGTGCCAGCAGCTTAATCTGGGGGGCGACAGATACGCAGTATTTT.